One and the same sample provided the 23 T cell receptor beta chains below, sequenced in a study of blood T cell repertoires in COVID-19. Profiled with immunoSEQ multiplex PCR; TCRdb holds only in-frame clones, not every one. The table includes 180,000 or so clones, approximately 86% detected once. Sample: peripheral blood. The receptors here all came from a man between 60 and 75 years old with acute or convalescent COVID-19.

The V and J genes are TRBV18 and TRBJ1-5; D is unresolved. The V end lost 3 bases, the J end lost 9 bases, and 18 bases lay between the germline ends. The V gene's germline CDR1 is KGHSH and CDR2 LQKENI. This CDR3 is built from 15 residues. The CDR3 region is CASSPERVSLVPQHF. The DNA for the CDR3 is TGTGCCAGCTCACCGGAGCGGGTCTCCCTAGTGCCCCAGCATTTT.

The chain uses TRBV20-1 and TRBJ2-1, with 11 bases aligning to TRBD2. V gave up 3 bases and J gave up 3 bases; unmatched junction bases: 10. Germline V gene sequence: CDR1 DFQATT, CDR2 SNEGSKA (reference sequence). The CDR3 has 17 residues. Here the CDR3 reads CSASLLAGGLYYNEQFF. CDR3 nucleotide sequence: TGCAGTGCTAGTCTTCTAGCGGGAGGACTGTACTACAATGAGCAGTTCTTC.

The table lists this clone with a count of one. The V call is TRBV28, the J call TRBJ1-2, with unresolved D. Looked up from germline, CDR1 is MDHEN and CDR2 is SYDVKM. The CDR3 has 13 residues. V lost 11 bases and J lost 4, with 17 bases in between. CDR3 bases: TGTGCCGTCCAGGATGGGAGGACCTATGGCTACACCTTC. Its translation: CAVQDGRTYGYTF.

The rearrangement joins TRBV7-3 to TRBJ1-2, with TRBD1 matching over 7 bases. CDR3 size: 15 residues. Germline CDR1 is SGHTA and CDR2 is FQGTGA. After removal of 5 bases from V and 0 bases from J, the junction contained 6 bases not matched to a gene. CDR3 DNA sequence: TGTGCCAGCAGCACACGACAGGGAGCTAACTATGGCTACACCTTC. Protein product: CASSTRQGANYGYTF.

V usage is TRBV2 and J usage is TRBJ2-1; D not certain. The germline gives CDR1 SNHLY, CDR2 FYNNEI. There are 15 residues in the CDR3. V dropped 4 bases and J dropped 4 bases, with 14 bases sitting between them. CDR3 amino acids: CASSVGGASYNEQFF. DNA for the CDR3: TGTGCCAGCAGTGTAGGCGGAGCAAGTTACAATGAGCAGTTCTTC. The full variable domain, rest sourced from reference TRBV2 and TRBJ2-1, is EPEVTQTPSHQVTQMGQEVILRCVPISNHLYFYWYRQILGQKVEFLVSFYNNEISEKSEIFDDQFSVERPDGSNFTLKIRSTKLEDSAMYFCASSVGGASYNEQFFGPGTRLTVL.

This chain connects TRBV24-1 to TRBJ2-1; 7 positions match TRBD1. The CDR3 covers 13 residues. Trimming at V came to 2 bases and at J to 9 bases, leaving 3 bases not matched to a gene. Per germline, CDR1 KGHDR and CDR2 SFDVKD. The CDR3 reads CATSDSRQGEQFF. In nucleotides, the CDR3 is TGTGCCACCAGTGATTCGAGACAGGGTGAGCAGTTCTTC.

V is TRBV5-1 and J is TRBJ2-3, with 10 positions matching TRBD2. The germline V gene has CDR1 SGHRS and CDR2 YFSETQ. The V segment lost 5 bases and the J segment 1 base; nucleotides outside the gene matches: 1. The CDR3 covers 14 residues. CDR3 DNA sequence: TGCGCCAGCAGGGGGACTAGCGGCACAGATACGCAGTATTTT. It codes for CASRGTSGTDTQYF. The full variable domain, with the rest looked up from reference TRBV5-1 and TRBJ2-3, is KAGVTQTPRYLIKTRGQQVTLSCSPISGHRSVSWYQQTPGQGLQFLFEYFSETQRNKGNFPGRFSGRQFSNSRSEMNVSTLELGDSALYLCASRGTSGTDTQYFGPGTRLTVL.

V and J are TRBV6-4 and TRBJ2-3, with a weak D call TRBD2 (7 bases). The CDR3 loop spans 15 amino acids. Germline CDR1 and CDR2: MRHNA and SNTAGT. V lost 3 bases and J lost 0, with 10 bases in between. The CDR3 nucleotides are TGTGCCAGCAGTGAACAGGGACTAAGCACAGATACGCAGTATTTT. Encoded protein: CASSEQGLSTDTQYF.

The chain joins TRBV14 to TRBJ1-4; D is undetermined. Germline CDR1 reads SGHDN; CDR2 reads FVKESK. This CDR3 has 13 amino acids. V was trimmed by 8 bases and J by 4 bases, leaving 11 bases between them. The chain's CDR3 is CASRRSLNEKLFF. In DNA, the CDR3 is TGTGCCAGCCGCAGGTCCCTTAATGAAAAACTGTTTTTT.

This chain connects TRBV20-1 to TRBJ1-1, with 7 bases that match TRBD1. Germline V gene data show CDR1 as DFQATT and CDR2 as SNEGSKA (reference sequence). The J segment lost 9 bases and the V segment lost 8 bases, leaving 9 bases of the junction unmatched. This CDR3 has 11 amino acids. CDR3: CSSDLGQQAFF. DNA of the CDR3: TGCAGTTCAGACTTGGGACAGCAAGCTTTCTTT.

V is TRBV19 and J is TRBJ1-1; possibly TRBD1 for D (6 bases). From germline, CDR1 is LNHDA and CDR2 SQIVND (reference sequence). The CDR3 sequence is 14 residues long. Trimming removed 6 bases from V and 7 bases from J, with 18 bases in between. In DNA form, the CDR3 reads TGTGCCAGTAGCCACCCCCGGGGGGGCGGTGAAGCTTTCTTT. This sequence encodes CASSHPRGGGEAFF. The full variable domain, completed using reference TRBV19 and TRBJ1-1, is DGGITQSPKYLFRKEGQNVTLSCEQNLNHDAMYWYRQDPGQGLRLIYYSQIVNDFQKGDIAEGYSVSREKKESFPLTVTSAQKNPTAFYLCASSHPRGGGEAFFGQGTRLTVV.

The CDR3 DNA reads as TGTGCCAGTAGTACGGGGGGGGCTAGCGGGAGCTACGAGCAGTACTTC. It encodes CASSTGGASGSYEQYF. V gene TRBV19 combines with J gene TRBJ2-7; 10 bases align to TRBD2. Germline V gene sequence: CDR1 LNHDA, CDR2 SQIVND (reference sequence). Germline trimming cut 4 bases from V and 3 bases from J; bases unmatched to any gene: 9. The CDR3 sequence is 16 residues long.

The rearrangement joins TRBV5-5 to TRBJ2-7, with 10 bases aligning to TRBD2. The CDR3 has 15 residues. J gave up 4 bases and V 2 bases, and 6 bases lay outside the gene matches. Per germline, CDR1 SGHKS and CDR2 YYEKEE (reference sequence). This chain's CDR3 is CASSFTSGTLYEQYF. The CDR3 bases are TGTGCCAGCAGCTTTACTAGCGGGACACTTTACGAGCAGTACTTC.

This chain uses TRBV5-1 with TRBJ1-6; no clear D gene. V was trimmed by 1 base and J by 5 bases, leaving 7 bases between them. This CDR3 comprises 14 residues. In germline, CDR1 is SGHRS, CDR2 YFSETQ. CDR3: CASSLLPDNSPLHF. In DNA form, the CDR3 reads TGCGCCAGCAGCTTGCTACCCGATAATTCACCCCTCCACTTT.

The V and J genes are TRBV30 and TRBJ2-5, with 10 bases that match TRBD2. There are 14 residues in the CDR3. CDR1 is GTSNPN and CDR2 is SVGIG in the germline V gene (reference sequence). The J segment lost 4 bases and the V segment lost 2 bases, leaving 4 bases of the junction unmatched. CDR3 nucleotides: TGTGCCTGGAGTCTAGCGGGAGTCGGAGAGACCCAGTACTTC. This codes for CAWSLAGVGETQYF.

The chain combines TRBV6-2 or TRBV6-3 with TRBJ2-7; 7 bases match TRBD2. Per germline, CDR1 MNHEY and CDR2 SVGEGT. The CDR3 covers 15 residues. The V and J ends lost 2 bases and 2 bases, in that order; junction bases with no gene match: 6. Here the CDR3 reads CASSYRAGEAYEQYF. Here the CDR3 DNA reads TGTGCCAGCAGTTACAGGGCGGGAGAAGCCTACGAGCAGTACTTC.

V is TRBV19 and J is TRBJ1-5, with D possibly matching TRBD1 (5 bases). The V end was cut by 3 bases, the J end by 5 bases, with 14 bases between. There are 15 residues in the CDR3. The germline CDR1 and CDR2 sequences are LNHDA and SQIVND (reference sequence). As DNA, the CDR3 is TGTGCCAGTAGTATTTCCGGGACTCCCTATCAGCCCCAGCATTTT. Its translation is CASSISGTPYQPQHF.

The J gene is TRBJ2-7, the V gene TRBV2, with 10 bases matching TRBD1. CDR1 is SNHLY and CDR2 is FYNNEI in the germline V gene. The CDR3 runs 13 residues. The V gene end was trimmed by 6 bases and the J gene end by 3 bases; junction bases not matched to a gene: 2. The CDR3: CASSWDRGYEQYF. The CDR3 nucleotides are TGTGCCAGCAGCTGGGACAGGGGCTACGAGCAGTACTTC.

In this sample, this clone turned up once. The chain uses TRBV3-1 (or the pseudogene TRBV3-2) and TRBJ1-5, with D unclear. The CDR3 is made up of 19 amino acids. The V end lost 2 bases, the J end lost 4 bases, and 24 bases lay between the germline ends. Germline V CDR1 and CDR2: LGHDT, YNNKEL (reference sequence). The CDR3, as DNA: TGTGCCAGCAGCCAAAATGCCCCGCCATTCCTCCCGGGGAATCAGCCCCAGCATTTT. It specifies CASSQNAPPFLPGNQPQHF.

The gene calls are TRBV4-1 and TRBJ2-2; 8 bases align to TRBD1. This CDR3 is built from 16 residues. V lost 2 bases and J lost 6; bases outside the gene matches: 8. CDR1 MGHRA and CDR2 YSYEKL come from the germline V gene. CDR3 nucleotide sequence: TGCGCCAGCAGCCAAAAAACCGGGACAGGCCCCGGGGAGCTGTTTTTT. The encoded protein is CASSQKTGTGPGELFF.

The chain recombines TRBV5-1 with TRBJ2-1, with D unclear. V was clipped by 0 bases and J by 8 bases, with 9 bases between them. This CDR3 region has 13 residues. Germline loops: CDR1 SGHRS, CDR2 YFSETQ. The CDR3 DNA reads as TGCGCCAGCAGCTTGGCCGGCGGATATGAGCAGTTCTTC. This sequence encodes CASSLAGGYEQFF.

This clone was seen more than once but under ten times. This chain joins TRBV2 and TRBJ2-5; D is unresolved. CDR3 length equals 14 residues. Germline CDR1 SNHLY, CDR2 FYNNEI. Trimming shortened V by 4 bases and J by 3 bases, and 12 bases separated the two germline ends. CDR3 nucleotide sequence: TGTGCCAGCAGTGTCGAAGTGGCCAAAGAGACCCAGTACTTC. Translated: CASSVEVAKETQYF.

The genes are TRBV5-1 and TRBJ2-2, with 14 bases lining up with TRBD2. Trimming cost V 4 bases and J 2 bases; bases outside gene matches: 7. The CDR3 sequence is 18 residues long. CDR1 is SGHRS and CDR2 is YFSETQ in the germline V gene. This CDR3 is CASSPGLAGELNTGELFF. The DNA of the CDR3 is TGCGCCAGCAGCCCGGGACTAGCGGGAGAGCTAAACACCGGGGAGCTGTTTTTT. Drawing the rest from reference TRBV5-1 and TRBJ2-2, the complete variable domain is KAGVTQTPRYLIKTRGQQVTLSCSPISGHRSVSWYQQTPGQGLQFLFEYFSETQRNKGNFPGRFSGRQFSNSRSEMNVSTLELGDSALYLCASSPGLAGELNTGELFFGEGSRLTVL.